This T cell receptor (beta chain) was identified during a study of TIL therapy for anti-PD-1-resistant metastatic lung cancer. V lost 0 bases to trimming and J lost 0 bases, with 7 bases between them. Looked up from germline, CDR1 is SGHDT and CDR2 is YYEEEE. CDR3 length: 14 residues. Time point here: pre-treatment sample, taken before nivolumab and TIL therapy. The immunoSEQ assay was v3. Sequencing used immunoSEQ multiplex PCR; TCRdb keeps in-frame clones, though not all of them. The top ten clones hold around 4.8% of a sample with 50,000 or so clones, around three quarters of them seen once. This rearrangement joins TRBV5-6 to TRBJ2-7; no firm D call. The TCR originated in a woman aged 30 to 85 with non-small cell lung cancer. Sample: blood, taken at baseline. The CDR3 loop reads CASSLGRFSYEQYF. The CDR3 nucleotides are TGTGCCAGCAGCTTGGGCAGATTCTCCTACGAGCAGTACTTC.